What follows describes a single T cell receptor beta chain. The data originate from a study of blood T cell repertoires in COVID-19. Background on the study: Acute and convalescent COVID-19 samples came from the United States, Italy and Spain.

The V end lost 2 bases, the J end lost 5 bases, and 6 bases lay between the germline ends. Germline CDR1 is MNHEY and CDR2 is SVGEGT. The CDR3 is made up of 12 amino acids. Original processing methods: Nucleated cell number was recorded as an estimate derived from reference gene primer amplification. This table comes from immunoSEQ multiplex PCR, and its TCRdb copy is limited to in-frame clones, with some not included. That table furnishes V, J and clone size, whereas the DNA furnished D and trimming. The sample has approximately 180,000 clones, about 88% seen once. The sequencing sample was made of PBMCs or T cells enriched from blood (not recorded which). The chain has TRBV6-2 or TRBV6-3 and TRBJ1-2; D gene unclear. The TCR comes from a woman aged 35 to 49 with acute COVID-19. CDR3 sequence (DNA): TGTGCCAGCAGTTACCCCTCTTATGGCTACACCTTC. Protein product: CASSYPSYGYTF.